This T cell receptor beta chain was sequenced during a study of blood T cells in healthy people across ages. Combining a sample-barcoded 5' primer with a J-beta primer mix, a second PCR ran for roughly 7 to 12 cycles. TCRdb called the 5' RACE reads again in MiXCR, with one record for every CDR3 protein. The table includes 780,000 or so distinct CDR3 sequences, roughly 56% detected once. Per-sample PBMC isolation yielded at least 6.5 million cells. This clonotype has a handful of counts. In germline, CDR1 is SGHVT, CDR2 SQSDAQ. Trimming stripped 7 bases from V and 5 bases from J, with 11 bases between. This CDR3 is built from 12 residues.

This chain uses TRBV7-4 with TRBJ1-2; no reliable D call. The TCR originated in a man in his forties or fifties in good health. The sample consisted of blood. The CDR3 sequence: CASTENFYGYTF. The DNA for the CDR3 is TGTGCCAGCACCGAGAATTTTTATGGCTACACCTTC. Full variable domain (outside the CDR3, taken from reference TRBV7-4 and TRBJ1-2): GAGVSQSPRYKVAKRGRDVALRCDSISGHVTLYWYRQTLGQGSEVLTYSQSDAQRDKSGRPSGRFSAERPERSVSTLKIQRTEQGDSAVYLCASTENFYGYTFGSGTRLTVV.